What follows are 19 T cell receptor beta chains derived from one specimen sequenced in a study of T-cell memory formation after mild COVID-19. TCRdb reprocessed the 5' RACE reads via MiXCR and lists one record per CDR3 protein. The sample comprises 120,000 to 150,000 distinct CDR3 sequences, roughly 6.2% of which are singletons, and about 2% rests with the top ten. Sequencing was performed on PBMCs or a T cell subset sorted from them (not recorded which). These receptors all stem from an adult woman who had mild COVID-19 (a few samples of this study predate the infection). Cell type and time point are not known.

The chain couples TRBV5-1 to TRBJ1-4; possible D gene TRBD1, 6 bases. Trimming removed 0 bases from V and 5 bases from J, with 8 bases in between. This CDR3 region has 14 residues. Germline-derived CDR1 and CDR2 are SGHRS and YFSETQ. CDR3 bases: TGCGCCAGCAGCTTGGCAGGGGAGAATGAAAAACTGTTTTTT. It is translated as CASSLAGENEKLFF.

This clonotype was counted at least ten times. This chain links TRBV19 with TRBJ2-3; the D gene is possibly TRBD2 (5 bases). Per germline, CDR1 LNHDA and CDR2 SQIVND (reference sequence). Trimming left V 8 bases short and J 4 bases short, with 13 bases between. This CDR3 region has 13 residues. The CDR3 sequence is CASCPSLADTQYF. The CDR3 DNA reads TGTGCCAGTTGTCCTAGCTTAGCAGATACGCAGTATTTT.

This clonotype was seen ten or more times. The chain carries TRBV12-3 or TRBV12-4 and TRBJ1-5; D not certain. This CDR3 is 12 amino acids long. V lost 3 bases and J 7 bases, leaving 7 bases between the germline ends. CDR3 region: CASSFAQQPQHF. The CDR3, as DNA: TGTGCCAGCAGTTTCGCCCAGCAGCCCCAGCATTTT.

The chain recombines TRBV18 with TRBJ1-2, with 8 nucleotides matching TRBD1. In germline, CDR1 is KGHSH, CDR2 LQKENI. J was trimmed by 6 bases and V by 3 bases; bases with no gene match: 9. This CDR3 region has 15 residues. The CDR3 spells CASSPSLTGAHGYTF. The CDR3 nucleotides are TGTGCCAGCTCACCCTCCTTGACAGGGGCCCATGGCTACACCTTC.

This clonotype was recorded at least ten times. CDR3 DNA sequence: TGTGCCAGCAGTTTTTTGGAAGGGTCTGGCTACACCTTC. As protein: CASSFLEGSGYTF. V usage is TRBV12-3 or TRBV12-4 and J usage is TRBJ1-2, with D unclear. V was cut by 3 bases and J by 7 bases, with 12 bases left in between. The CDR3 is 13 residues long.

The rearrangement links TRBV11-2 to TRBJ1-5; D perhaps matches TRBD1 (6 bases). The CDR3 covers 15 residues. Germline loops: CDR1 SGHAT, CDR2 FQNNGV. With 3 bases removed from V and 5 bases from J, the gap between germline ends came to 14 bases. CDR3 in DNA: TGTGCCAGCAGCTTGTATCAGGGGATAGATCAGCCCCAGCATTTT. Residues: CASSLYQGIDQPQHF.

This clonotype was seen many times. The chain recombines TRBV4-3 with TRBJ2-2, with a possible D match to TRBD1 (6 bases). Germline values: CDR1 LGHNA, CDR2 YSLEER. Trimming cost V 2 bases and J 7 bases, with 14 bases left between them. CDR3 length equals 15 residues. CDR3: CASSQLTGLIGELFF. The CDR3 DNA reads TGCGCCAGCAGCCAACTAACAGGGTTGATCGGGGAGCTGTTTTTT.

This chain joins TRBV20-1 and TRBJ1-2; the D gene is possibly TRBD1 (5 bases). V dropped 1 base and J dropped 9 bases, with 9 bases sitting between them. The CDR3 consists of 11 residues. Germline V gene data show CDR1 as DFQATT and CDR2 as SNEGSKA (reference sequence). The CDR3 nucleotides read TGCAGTGCTAGAGTGGGGGATCGCTACACCTTC. Its protein product is CSARVGDRYTF.

V and J are TRBV5-6 and TRBJ2-7; D might be TRBD1 or TRBD2, each matching 5 bases. V lost 0 bases to trimming and J lost 6 bases, with 16 bases between them. Germline CDR1 and CDR2: SGHDT and YYEEEE. This CDR3 comprises 15 residues. The CDR3 sequence: CASSLAPVSGGEQYF. The CDR3 DNA reads as TGTGCCAGCAGCTTGGCGCCTGTCTCTGGGGGCGAGCAGTACTTC.

This clonotype was picked up a small number of times. V usage is TRBV3-1 and J usage is TRBJ2-2; 10 nucleotides agree with TRBD2. The CDR3 sequence is 17 residues long. With V trimmed by 3 bases and J by 3 bases, 7 bases remained unmatched. CDR1 is LGHDT and CDR2 is YNNKEL in the germline V gene (reference sequence). CDR3 sequence: CASSHLLAGVDTGELFF. CDR3 sequence (DNA): TGTGCCAGCAGCCACCTCCTAGCGGGGGTGGACACCGGGGAGCTGTTTTTT.

V is TRBV14 and J is TRBJ2-3, with D perhaps being TRBD1 or TRBD2 (5 bases each). V lost 5 bases to trimming and J lost 8 bases, with 14 bases between them. The CDR3 has 13 amino acids. CDR1 and CDR2 (germline): SGHDN, FVKESK. The CDR3 sequence: CASSGGRFGTQYF. Written as DNA, the CDR3 is TGTGCCAGCAGCGGGGGTAGGTTTGGTACGCAGTATTTT.

This clonotype was counted a few times. The rearrangement joins TRBV6-6 to TRBJ1-2; the D gene is possibly TRBD1 (6 bases). Between the trimmed V and J ends, which lost 1 base and 8 bases, there was a span of 14 bases. CDR3 length equals 14 residues. CDR1 and CDR2 (germline): MNHNY, SVGAGI (reference sequence). CDR3: CASSYYGSGEGYTF. The CDR3, as DNA: TGTGCCAGCAGTTACTACGGATCAGGGGAGGGCTACACCTTC.

In its sample, this clonotype was seen a few times. The genes are TRBV7-8 and TRBJ1-4; D ambiguous. Trimming cost V 4 bases and J 0 bases, with 12 bases left between them. Germline V lookup: CDR1 SGHVS, CDR2 FQNEAQ. CDR3 length: 16 residues. CDR3 nucleotides: TGTGCCAGCAGCTCCGCCCGGGGTGCAACTAATGAAAAACTGTTTTTT. Translation: CASSSARGATNEKLFF.

This clonotype was recorded at least ten times. The rearrangement joins TRBV7-2 to TRBJ2-1; possible D gene TRBD2, 6 bases. Trimming pared 1 base from V and 5 bases from J, leaving 12 bases between. The CDR3 has 15 amino acids. CDR1 and CDR2 (germline): SGHTA, FQGNSA. The CDR3 here is CASSLGLGRDNEQFF. The CDR3 nucleotides read TGTGCCAGCAGCTTAGGACTAGGGCGTGACAATGAGCAGTTCTTC.

This clonotype was seen repeatedly, ten times or more. The chain joins TRBV6-5 to TRBJ1-2; maybe TRBD1 (5 bases). V gave up 0 bases and J gave up 4 bases, with 9 bases separating them. This CDR3 comprises 14 residues. Germline V CDR1 and CDR2: MNHEY, SVGAGI. In DNA form, the CDR3 reads TGTGCCAGCAGTTACTCGGGGCGGACCTATGGCTACACCTTC. Amino acid sequence: CASSYSGRTYGYTF.

This clonotype was picked up many times. The CDR3 coding sequence is TGCGCCAGCAGCTTGCTTCAGACTCCCCGGATTGGCACCGGGGAGCTGTTTTTT. This translates into CASSLLQTPRIGTGELFF. This sequence joins TRBV5-1 and TRBJ2-2; D uncertain. Trimming shortened V by 1 base and J by 4 bases, and 20 bases separated the two germline ends. The germline V gene encodes CDR1 SGHRS and CDR2 YFSETQ. The CDR3 spans 18 residues.

The chain carries TRBV5-1 and TRBJ2-2; a weak D match, TRBD2 (7 bases). The V gene lost 4 bases and the J gene lost 0 bases, with 16 bases spanning the gap. This CDR3 contains 17 residues. Germline V gives CDR1 SGHRS, CDR2 YFSETQ. In nucleotides, the CDR3 is TGCGCCAGCAGCGAGTTCGCCGGGGGGCCGAACACCGGGGAGCTGTTTTTT. This sequence encodes CASSEFAGGPNTGELFF.

CDR3 sequence: CASSHSLTLNTGELFF. DNA for the CDR3: TGCGCCAGCAGCCATTCCCTGACTTTAAACACCGGGGAGCTGTTTTTT. The rearrangement links TRBV4-3 to TRBJ2-2; no firm D call. Trimming pared 3 bases from V and 2 bases from J, leaving 13 bases between. CDR1 LGHNA and CDR2 YSLEER come from the germline V gene. This CDR3 has 16 amino acids.

This clonotype was seen many times. V usage is TRBV20-1 and J usage is TRBJ2-5, with D possibly TRBD1 on 6 matching bases. The germline V and J ends were trimmed by 5 bases and 2 bases, with 15 bases remaining between them. Germline assignment: CDR1 DFQATT and CDR2 SNEGSKA (reference sequence). The CDR3 totals 14 residues. The chain's CDR3 is CSAGPPGAQETQYF. For the CDR3, the DNA is TGCAGTGCTGGCCCACCAGGGGCACAAGAGACCCAGTACTTC.